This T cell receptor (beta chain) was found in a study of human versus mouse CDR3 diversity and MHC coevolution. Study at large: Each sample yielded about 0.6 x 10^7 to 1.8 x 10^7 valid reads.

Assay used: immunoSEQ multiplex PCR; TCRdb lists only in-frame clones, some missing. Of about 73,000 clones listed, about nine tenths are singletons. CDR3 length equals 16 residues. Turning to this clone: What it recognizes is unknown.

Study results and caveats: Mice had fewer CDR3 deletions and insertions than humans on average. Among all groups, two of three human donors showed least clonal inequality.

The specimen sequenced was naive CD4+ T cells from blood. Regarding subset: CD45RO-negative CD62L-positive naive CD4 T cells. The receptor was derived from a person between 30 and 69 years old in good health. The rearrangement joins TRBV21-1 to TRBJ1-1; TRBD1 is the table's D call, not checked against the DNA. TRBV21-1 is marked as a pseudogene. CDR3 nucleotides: TGTGCCAGCAGCAACAGGGGGCCGAATATGAACACTGAAGCTTTCTTT. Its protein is CASSNRGPNMNTEAFF.